The 4 T cell receptor beta chains below come from one sample, sequenced in a study of shared clonotypes between healthy human individuals. The table came from immunoSEQ multiplex PCR; TCRdb's copy has only in-frame clones and leaves some out. This repertoire shows about 510,000 clones, 90% to 96% found once; its top ten account for less than 0.06%. The sample taken for sequencing was naive CD4+ T cells sorted from blood. Sample subset: CD45RA+ positively selected. Source of these receptors: a woman in her twenties or thirties in good health.

This chain connects TRBV5-4 to TRBJ1-1; D gene uncertain. The V end lost 2 bases, the J end lost 4 bases, and 9 bases lay between the germline ends. This CDR3 region has 13 residues. The germline V gene encodes CDR1 SGHNT and CDR2 YYREEE (reference sequence). CDR3 sequence: CASSFGVGTEAFF. As DNA, the CDR3 is TGTGCCAGCAGCTTTGGGGTGGGCACTGAAGCTTTCTTT.

The chain carries TRBV6-5 and TRBJ1-6, with D possibly TRBD1 on 6 matching bases. The CDR3 loop spans 16 amino acids. CDR1 and CDR2 (germline): MNHEY, SVGAGI. Trimming left V 0 bases short and J 7 bases short, with 13 bases between. The CDR3 loop is CASSYSMGAKNSPLHF. The DNA for the CDR3 is TGTGCCAGCAGTTACTCGATGGGGGCGAAGAATTCACCCCTCCACTTT.

This chain connects TRBV5-1 to TRBJ2-2; 7 bases align to TRBD2. The J segment lost 2 bases and the V segment lost 0 bases, leaving 7 bases of the junction unmatched. Per the germline V gene, CDR1 is SGHRS and CDR2 is YFSETQ. The CDR3 has 17 residues. CDR3 nucleotides: TGCGCCAGCAGCTTGGCTGGGGCGGGAGATAACACCGGGGAGCTGTTTTTT. Protein: CASSLAGAGDNTGELFF.

The rearrangement links TRBV30 to TRBJ1-3; no firm D call. The CDR3 has 10 amino acids. From germline, CDR1 is GTSNPN and CDR2 SVGIG (reference sequence). The chain's CDR3 is CACGGNTIYF. Here the CDR3 DNA reads TGTGCGTGCGGGGGAAACACCATATATTTT.